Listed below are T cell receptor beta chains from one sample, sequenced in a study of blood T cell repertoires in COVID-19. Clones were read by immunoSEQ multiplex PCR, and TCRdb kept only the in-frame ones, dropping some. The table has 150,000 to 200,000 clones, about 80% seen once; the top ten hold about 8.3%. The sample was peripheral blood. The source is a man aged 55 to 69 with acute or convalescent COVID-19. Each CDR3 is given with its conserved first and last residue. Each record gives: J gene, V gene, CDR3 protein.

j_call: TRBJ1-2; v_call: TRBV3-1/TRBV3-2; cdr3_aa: CASSQEAGQGYEFYGYTF
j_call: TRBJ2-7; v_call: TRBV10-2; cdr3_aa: CASSESFSYSYEQYF
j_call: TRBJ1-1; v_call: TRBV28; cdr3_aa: CASTYYGTGDTEAFF
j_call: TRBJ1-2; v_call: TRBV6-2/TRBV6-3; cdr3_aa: CASSTFAGHGYTF
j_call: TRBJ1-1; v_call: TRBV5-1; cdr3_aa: CASSLPGLNTEAFF
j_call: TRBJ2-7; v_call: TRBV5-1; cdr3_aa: CASSGRGTYEQYF
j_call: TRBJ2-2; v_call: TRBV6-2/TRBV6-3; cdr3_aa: CASSPFTGGLFTGELFF
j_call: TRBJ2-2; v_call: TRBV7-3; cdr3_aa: CASSLRGSLTGELFF
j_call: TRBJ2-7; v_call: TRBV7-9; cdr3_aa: CASSPDLRTYEQYF
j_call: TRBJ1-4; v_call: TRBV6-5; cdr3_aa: CASSFGQGATNEKLFF
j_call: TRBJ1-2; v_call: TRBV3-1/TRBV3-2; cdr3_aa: CASSPPGSYGYTF
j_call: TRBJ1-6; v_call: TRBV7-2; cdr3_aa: CASSRDRGQSNSPLHF
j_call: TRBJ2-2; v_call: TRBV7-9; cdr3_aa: CASSWLAGGNTGELFF
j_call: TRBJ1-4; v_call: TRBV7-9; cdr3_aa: CASSLGTGSEKLFF
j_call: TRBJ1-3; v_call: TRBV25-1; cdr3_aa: CASAGRTSGNTIYF
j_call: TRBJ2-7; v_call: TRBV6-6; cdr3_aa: CASSTDRPEQYF
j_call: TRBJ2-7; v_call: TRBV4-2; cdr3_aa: CASSQDQGTGRFGEQYF
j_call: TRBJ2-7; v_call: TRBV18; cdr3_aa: CASSPPASYEQYF
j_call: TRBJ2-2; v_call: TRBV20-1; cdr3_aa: CSASGGQHNTGELFF
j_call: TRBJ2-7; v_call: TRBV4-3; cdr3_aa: CASSQDLTGYEQYF
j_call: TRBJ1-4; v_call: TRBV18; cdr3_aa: CASSLLHSKDEKLFF
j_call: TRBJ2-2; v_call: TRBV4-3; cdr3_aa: CASSLKIGVGTGELFF
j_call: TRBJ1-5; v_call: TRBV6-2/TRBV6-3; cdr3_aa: CASSYVRGNQPQHF
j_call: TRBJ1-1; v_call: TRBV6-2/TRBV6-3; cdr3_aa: CASSYPGHLNTEAFF
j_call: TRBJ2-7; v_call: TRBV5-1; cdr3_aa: CASSLAGGSHEQYF
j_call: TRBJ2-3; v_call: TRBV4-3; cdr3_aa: CASSRLAGGTDTQYF
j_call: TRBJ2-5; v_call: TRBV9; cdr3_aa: CASSVGNSGGQETQYF
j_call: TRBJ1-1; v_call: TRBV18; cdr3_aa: CASSSEAGARTEAFF
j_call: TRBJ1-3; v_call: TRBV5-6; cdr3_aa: CASSLRSSGNTIYF
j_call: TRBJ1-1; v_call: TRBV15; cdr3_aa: CATSRTGPNTEAFF
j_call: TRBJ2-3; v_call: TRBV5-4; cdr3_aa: CASSFSGGDTDTQYF
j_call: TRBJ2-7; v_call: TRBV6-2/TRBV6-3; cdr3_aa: CASSYAGRRAAQYF
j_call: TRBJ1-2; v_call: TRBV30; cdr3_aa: CAWNRGGDNYGYTF
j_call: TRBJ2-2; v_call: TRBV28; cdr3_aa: CASSPSGLLANTGELFF
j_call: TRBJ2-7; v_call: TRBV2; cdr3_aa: CASSPDNYEQYF
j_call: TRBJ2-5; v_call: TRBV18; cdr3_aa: CASSPTDSEYQETQYF
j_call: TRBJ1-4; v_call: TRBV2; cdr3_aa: CASSERGTYEKLFF
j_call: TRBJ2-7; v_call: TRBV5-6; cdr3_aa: CASSSIRKLYEQYF
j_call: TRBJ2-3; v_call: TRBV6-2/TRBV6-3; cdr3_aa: CASSYASTSGGTDTQYF
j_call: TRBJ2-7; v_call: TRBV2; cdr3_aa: CASSGQKMPYEQYF
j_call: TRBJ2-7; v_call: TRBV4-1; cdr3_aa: CASSHIGYLYEQYF
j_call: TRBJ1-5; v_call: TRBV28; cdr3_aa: CASSLGSLSNQPQHF
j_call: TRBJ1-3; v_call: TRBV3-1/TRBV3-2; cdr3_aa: CASSQEGGGDGNTIYF
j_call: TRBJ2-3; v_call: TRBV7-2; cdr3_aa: CASSLVSRGDTQYF
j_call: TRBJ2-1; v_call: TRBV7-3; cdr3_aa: CASSLRGSRGKDNEQFF
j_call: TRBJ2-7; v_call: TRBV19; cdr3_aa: CASSPPQGNSYEQYF
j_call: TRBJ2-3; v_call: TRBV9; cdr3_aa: CASSATGQGYTDTQYF
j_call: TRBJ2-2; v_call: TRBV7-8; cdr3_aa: CASSFDVGGRNGELFF
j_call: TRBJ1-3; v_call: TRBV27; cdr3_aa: CASRGTGMLGGNTIYF
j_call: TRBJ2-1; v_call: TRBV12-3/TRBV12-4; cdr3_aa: CASSLTSGNEQFF
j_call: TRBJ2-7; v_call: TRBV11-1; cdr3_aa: CASSLDSNPYEQYF
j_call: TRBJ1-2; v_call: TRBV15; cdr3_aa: CATSRDYGGYTF
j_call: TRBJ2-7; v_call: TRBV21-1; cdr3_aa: CASSKDYLRDTLQYF
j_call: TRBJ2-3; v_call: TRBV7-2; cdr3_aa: CASSPMGLSTDTQYF
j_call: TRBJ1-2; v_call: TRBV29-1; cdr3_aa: CSVDGRAQDRPSYGYTF
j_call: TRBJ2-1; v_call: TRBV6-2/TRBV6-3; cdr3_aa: CASNPSGGASNEQFF
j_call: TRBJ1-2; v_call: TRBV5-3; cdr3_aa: CARSIGQGGNYGYTF
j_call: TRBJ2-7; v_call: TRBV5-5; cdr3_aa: CASSFATGGYYEQYF
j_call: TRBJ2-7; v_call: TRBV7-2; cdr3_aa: CASSLDRGPYEQYF